This TCR beta chain was obtained from a study of cytomegalovirus exposure and HLA in healthy donors. Study-level information: Clustering assigned approximately 79% of the approximately 370 genotyped donors to the Caucasian-associated ancestry cluster.

The PCR employed 60 Vbeta primers together with 13 Jbeta primers. This table comes from immunoSEQ multiplex PCR, and its TCRdb copy is limited to in-frame clones, with some not included. This sample has some 200,000 clones, with 75% to 90% found just once. The CDR3 totals 12 residues. The germline gives CDR1 SGDLS, CDR2 YYNGEE. V was shortened by 3 bases and J by 4 bases, with 7 bases between the two germline ends. Regarding the study as a whole: When analyzed later, the rates of TCR association showed variation by HLA locus, with DRB1 the most and HLA-C the fewest.

With respect to this clone: Its antigen is undetermined.

The sample taken for sequencing was PBMCs. The receptor was derived from a boy between 2 and 10 years old in good health and CMV-seronegative. J is TRBJ1-1 and V is TRBV9, with D unresolved. The CDR3 DNA reads as TGTGCCAGCAGCGGAGGGTTCACTGAAGCTTTCTTT. It encodes CASSGGFTEAFF.